Below are 9 T cell receptor beta chains sequenced from a single sample in a study of Ad26.COV2.S vaccination and SARS-CoV-2 variants. Method: immunoSEQ multiplex PCR; TCRdb's copy keeps in-frame clones and lacks some. The repertoire holds 500,000 or so clones, 70% to 90% seen once, with roughly 13% in the top ten. This sample's treatment: some 20 received Ad26.COV2.S at low or high dose, single or two shots; roughly five received placebo; per-sample allocation not given. Vaccine and placebo recipients were sampled on day 63 after the first injection. The material was peripheral blood, obtained in a trial of Ad26.COV2.S vaccine versus placebo. All receptors derive from a person between 18 and 60 years old who received the Ad26.COV2.S COVID-19 vaccine or a placebo.

This clone was found once. The chain links TRBV11-3 to TRBJ2-7; 7 bases align to TRBD2. CDR1 and CDR2 (germline): SGHNT, YENEEA. The CDR3 totals 15 residues. The ends lost 1 base at V and 0 bases at J; junction bases unmatched: 3. CDR3 coding DNA: TGTGCCAGCAGCTTAGCCGGGACTACCTCCTACGAGCAGTACTTC. It encodes CASSLAGTTSYEQYF.

The V call is TRBV3-1 (or the pseudogene TRBV3-2), the J call TRBJ1-2, with D possibly being TRBD1 (5 bases). Germline loops: CDR1 LGHDT, CDR2 YNNKEL (reference sequence). The V end was cut by 0 bases, the J end by 4 bases, with 15 bases between. The CDR3 length is 16 residues. This CDR3 reads CASSQDGGANIYGYTF. The CDR3 nucleotides read TGTGCCAGCAGCCAAGATGGCGGGGCGAATATCTATGGCTACACCTTC.

This clone turned up a few times. The genes are TRBV27 and TRBJ2-2; TRBD2 matches 13 bases. The trim removed 6 bases at V and 8 bases at J, leaving 9 bases unmatched. The germline gives CDR1 MNHEY, CDR2 SMNVEV (reference sequence). CDR3 length equals 16 residues. The CDR3 DNA reads TGTGCCAGCAGCAAACGACTAGCGGGAGGTGTTGGGGAGCTGTTTTTT. Translated, it gives CASSKRLAGGVGELFF.

V gene TRBV9 combines with J gene TRBJ2-5; 7 positions agree with TRBD2. This CDR3 has 13 amino acids. Germline loops: CDR1 SGDLS, CDR2 YYNGEE. The J segment lost 1 base and the V segment lost 6 bases, leaving 3 bases of the junction unmatched. The CDR3 bases are TGTGCCAGCAACCCTAGCGGCCAAGAGACCCAGTACTTC. As protein: CASNPSGQETQYF.

This clone was observed once. V usage is TRBV10-3 and J usage is TRBJ2-1; D gene ambiguous. Trimming removed 3 bases from V and 7 bases from J, with 7 bases in between. Germline V gives CDR1 ENHRY, CDR2 SYGVKD. This CDR3 region has 12 residues. Here the CDR3 reads CAISEQSNEQFF. The CDR3 nucleotides read TGTGCCATCAGTGAACAATCAAATGAGCAGTTCTTC.

The V and J genes are TRBV29-1 and TRBJ1-1, with no clear D. Trimming cost V 7 bases and J 2 bases, with 5 bases left between them. The V gene's germline CDR1 is SQVTM and CDR2 ANQGSEA. The CDR3 extends over 10 amino acids. The CDR3 protein is CSGQNTEAFF. The CDR3 nucleotides are TGCAGCGGGCAAAACACTGAAGCTTTCTTT. Combining the CDR3 with reference TRBV29-1 and TRBJ1-1 gives the whole variable domain SAVISQKPSRDICQRGTSLTIQCQVDSQVTMMFWYRQQPGQSLTLIATANQGSEATYESGFVIDKFPISRPNLTFSTLTVSNMSPEDSSIYLCSGQNTEAFFGQGTRLTVV.

The rearrangement links TRBV28 to TRBJ1-2, with D maybe TRBD1 (6 bases). Trimming took 10 bases from V and 5 from J, leaving 17 bases between them. CDR3 size: 13 residues. Germline values: CDR1 MDHEN, CDR2 SYDVKM. CDR3 residues: CATQTGRAYGYTF. In DNA form, the CDR3 reads TGTGCCACCCAAACAGGGAGGGCGTATGGCTACACCTTC.

This clone was recorded only once. This sequence joins TRBV6-6 and TRBJ1-5; TRBD1 agrees at 7 bases. Germline V gene sequence: CDR1 MNHNY, CDR2 SVGAGI (reference sequence). This CDR3 spans 14 amino acids. V gave up 4 bases and J gave up 6 bases; unmatched junction bases: 6. CDR3 residues: CASSSRQGPQPQHF. In DNA, the CDR3 is TGTGCCAGCAGTTCCCGACAGGGACCTCAGCCCCAGCATTTT.

V usage is TRBV29-1 and J usage is TRBJ2-3; D may be TRBD2 (6 bases). The CDR3 has 13 amino acids. V dropped 6 bases and J dropped 2 bases, with 12 bases sitting between them. Germline CDR1 SQVTM, CDR2 ANQGSEA. The chain's CDR3 is CSVGLGATDTQYF. The CDR3, as DNA: TGCAGCGTGGGACTCGGGGCCACAGATACGCAGTATTTT.